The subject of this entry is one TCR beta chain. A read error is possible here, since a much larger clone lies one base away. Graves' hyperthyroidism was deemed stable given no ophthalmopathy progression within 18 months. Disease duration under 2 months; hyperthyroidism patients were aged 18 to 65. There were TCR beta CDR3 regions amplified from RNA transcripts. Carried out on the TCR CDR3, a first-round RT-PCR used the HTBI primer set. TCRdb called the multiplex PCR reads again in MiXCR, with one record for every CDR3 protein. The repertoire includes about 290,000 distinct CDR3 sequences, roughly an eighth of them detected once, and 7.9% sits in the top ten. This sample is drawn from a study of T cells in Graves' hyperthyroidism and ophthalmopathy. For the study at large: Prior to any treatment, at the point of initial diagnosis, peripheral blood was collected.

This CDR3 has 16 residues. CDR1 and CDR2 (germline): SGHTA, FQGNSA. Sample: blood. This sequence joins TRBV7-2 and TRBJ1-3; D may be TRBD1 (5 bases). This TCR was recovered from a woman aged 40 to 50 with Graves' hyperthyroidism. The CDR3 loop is CASRLGGGTSGITIYF. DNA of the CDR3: TGTGCCAGCAGACTAGGAGGTGGGACCTCTGGAATCACCATATATTTT.